The present T cell receptor (beta chain) was sequenced within a study of tumor-infiltrating lymphocytes in oesophageal squamous cell carcinoma. MiXCR was run by TCRdb on the PCR reads, yielding one entry per CDR3 protein. This table has around 12,000 distinct CDR3 sequences, more than 50% appearing once. The germline CDR1 and CDR2 sequences are SGHTA and FQGNSA. V was shortened by 6 bases and J by 1 base, with 15 bases between the two germline ends. This CDR3 comprises 15 residues. The clonotype comes from a female donor with esophageal squamous cell carcinoma. The J gene is TRBJ1-1, the V gene TRBV7-2; D gene uncertain. The sequenced sample was esophageal tumor tissue. DNA for the CDR3: TGTGCCAGCAGGCCAGAATCTAGAGGGAACACTGAAGCTTTCTTT. Translation: CASRPESRGNTEAFF.